The clone carrying this T cell receptor beta chain was observed many times. Its antigen is currently unknown. This record comes from a study of T-cell reconstitution after alpha-beta-depleted transplantation in children. Preparation of the TCRbeta library was carried out with unique molecular identifiers. TCRdb ran MiXCR on the PCR reads and lists one entry per CDR3 protein. The table lists over 15,000 distinct CDR3 sequences, 5.1% of them singletons, with 5.5% to 7.5% in the top ten. Study-wide findings and caveats: The study reportedly traced alpha-beta T cells about two months after transplant to several hundred expanded graft clones. One year post-transplant, T-cell counts and diversity were largely derived from T cells produced anew.

V dropped 5 bases and J dropped 4 bases, with 23 bases sitting between them. The CDR3 consists of 17 residues. The germline V gene encodes CDR1 SGHVT and CDR2 SQSDAQ. This receptor was obtained from a boy aged 5 to 17 with acute lymphoblastic leukemia, due to receive a stem cell transplant. This sequence joins TRBV7-4 and TRBJ1-1, with D hard to call. This sample comprised PBMCs, obtained before TCRalphabeta/CD19-depleted stem cell transplant. The CDR3 nucleotides are TGTGCCAGCAGCCCGCCCCTCAACCACCCATGGGTCACTGAAGCTTTCTTT. Translated: CASSPPLNHPWVTEAFF.